The sequence of this T cell receptor beta chain was determined in a study of PD-L1 blockade in urothelial cancer. Turning to the study itself: Prior exposure to chemotherapy in patients amounted to 0 to 3 regimens received. Analysis of blood occurred 3 weeks (second dose) and 6 weeks after treatment start.

The CDR3 is 14 residues long. The V end was cut by 4 bases, the J end by 3 bases, with 9 bases between. CDR1 SGHDN and CDR2 FVKESK come from the germline V gene. With respect to this clone: The antigen remains unidentified.

Study-level points and caveats: Blood clones associated with the tumor expanded more at 3 weeks in durable-benefit patients.

Synthetic TCR analog templates were spiked into all PCRs individually. TCRdb's copy holds only in-frame clones and misses some; the assay was immunoSEQ multiplex PCR. The data hold tens of thousands of clones, with about 80% observed a single time. The chain carries TRBV14 and TRBJ2-2; TRBD2 might be the D (5 bases). The receptor was isolated from a man between 65 and 85 years old with urothelial cancer. The input for sequencing was PBMCs, taken around atezolizumab (anti-PD-L1) treatment. The CDR3 loop reads CASSPGVYTGELFF. The CDR3 DNA follows: TGTGCCAGCAGCCCCGGGGTCTACACCGGGGAGCTGTTTTTT.